This section outlines one T cell receptor (beta chain) sequence together with its context. Its antigen remains unidentified. This record comes from a study of T cell responses to AZD1222 COVID-19 vaccine. Broader study findings: The sample set comprised mostly white British donors with more females, and clonal diversity was possibly underestimated. The breadth and depth of Spike-specific TCRs increased once two AZD1222 doses had been given. Nearly half of spike-specific TCRs reportedly target unmutated variant regions. CD4 TCRs linked to vaccination spanned spike, dominating at 160-218 and 743-854.

Sequencing was performed with immunoSEQ multiplex PCR; in TCRdb, only in-frame clones are kept and a portion is missing. The table shows 180,000 or so clones, with roughly nine tenths occurring only once. The V end was cut by 0 bases, the J end by 6 bases, with 11 bases between. CDR1 is SNHLY and CDR2 is FYNNEI in the germline V gene. The CDR3 has 14 residues. This material consisted of peripheral blood, taken 28 days after the second AZD1222 dose. The sequence derives from an adult who received the AZD1222 COVID-19 vaccine. The gene calls are TRBV2 and TRBJ1-2; possibly TRBD1 for D (5 bases). CDR3 loop: CASSEARGNHGYTF. The DNA of the CDR3 is TGTGCCAGCAGTGAAGCTCGGGGGAACCATGGCTACACCTTC.